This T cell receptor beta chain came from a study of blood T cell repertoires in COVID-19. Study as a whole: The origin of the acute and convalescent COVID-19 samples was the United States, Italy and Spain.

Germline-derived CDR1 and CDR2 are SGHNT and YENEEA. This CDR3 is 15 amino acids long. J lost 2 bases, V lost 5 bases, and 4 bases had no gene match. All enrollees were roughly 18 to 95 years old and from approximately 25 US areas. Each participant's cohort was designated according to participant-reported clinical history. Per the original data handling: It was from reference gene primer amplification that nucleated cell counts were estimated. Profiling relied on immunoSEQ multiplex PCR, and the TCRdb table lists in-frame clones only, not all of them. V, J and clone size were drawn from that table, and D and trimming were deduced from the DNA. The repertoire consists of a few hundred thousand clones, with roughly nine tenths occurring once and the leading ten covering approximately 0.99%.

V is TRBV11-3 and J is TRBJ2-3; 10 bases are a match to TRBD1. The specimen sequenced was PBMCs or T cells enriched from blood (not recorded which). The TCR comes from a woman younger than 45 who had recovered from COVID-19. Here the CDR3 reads CASSTGTGVTDTQYF. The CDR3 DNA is TGTGCCAGCAGCACCGGGACAGGGGTCACAGATACGCAGTATTTT. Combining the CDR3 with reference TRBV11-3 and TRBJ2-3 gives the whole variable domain EAGVVQSPRYKIIEKKQPVAFWCNPISGHNTLYWYLQNLGQGPELLIRYENEEAVDDSQLPKDRFSAERLKGVDSTLKIQPAELGDSAVYLCASSTGTGVTDTQYFGPGTRLTVL.